A single sample is the source of the 5 T cell receptor beta chains below, sequenced in a study of shared clonotypes between healthy human individuals. Terminally differentiated effector memory CD45RA+ cells were excluded by CCR7 positive selection of CD45RO-negative cells. Libraries were prepared by immunoSEQ multiplex PCR; TCRdb keeps only in-frame clonotypes and omits some of them. There are about 800,000 clones in the sample; 95% to 97% occur only once, and less than 0.25% lies in the top ten. Material: naive CD8+ T cells sorted from blood. Receptors originate from a man aged 25-45 years in good health.

The chain couples TRBV21-1 to TRBJ2-3; the DNA was not used to check the table's D call, TRBD1. TRBV21-1 is a documented pseudogene. The CDR3 spans 14 residues. CDR3 nucleotide sequence: TGTGCCAGCCGTACGCAGGGGGCGACAGATACGCAGTATTTT. It yields the protein CASRTQGATDTQYF.

V usage is TRBV5-8 and J usage is TRBJ2-1; 7 bases match TRBD2. Losses at the gene ends were 0 bases for V and 4 bases for J; bases not matched to a gene: 7. The CDR3 covers 16 residues. The germline V gene has CDR1 SGHTS and CDR2 YDEGEE. The CDR3 DNA reads TGTGCCAGCAGCTTGGGCGGCGCGGGAGCTTACAATGAGCAGTTCTTC. This gives the protein CASSLGGAGAYNEQFF.

This sequence joins TRBV6-6 and TRBJ1-1; no clear D. The length of the CDR3 is 14 residues. With 4 bases removed from V and 1 base from J, the gap between germline ends came to 10 bases. The V gene's germline CDR1 is MNHNY and CDR2 SVGAGI (reference sequence). The CDR3 loop is CASSLSAENTEAFF. Here the CDR3 DNA reads TGTGCCAGCAGTTTATCGGCTGAGAACACTGAAGCTTTCTTT.

V usage is TRBV19 and J usage is TRBJ2-2, with no clear D. This CDR3 region has 16 residues. V lost 2 bases and J lost 4, with 14 bases in between. The V gene's germline CDR1 is LNHDA and CDR2 SQIVND (reference sequence). The chain's CDR3 is CASSIIRPSPTGELFF. The CDR3 DNA is TGTGCCAGTAGTATAATTCGGCCATCGCCCACCGGGGAGCTGTTTTTT.

The genes are TRBV7-9 and TRBJ2-7; 8 bases agree with TRBD2. V lost 8 bases to trimming and J lost 2 bases; unmatched junction nucleotides: 11. The CDR3 length is 15 residues. Germline CDR1 SEHNR, CDR2 FQNEAQ (reference sequence). The CDR3 spells CASRRVAGPAYEQYF. The CDR3 coding sequence is TGTGCCAGCCGAAGAGTAGCGGGGCCTGCCTACGAGCAGTACTTC.